These 30 T cell receptor beta chains came from one sample sequenced in a study of cytomegalovirus exposure and HLA in healthy donors. Vbeta (60) and Jbeta (13) primers were used in the PCR. Data came from immunoSEQ multiplex PCR; TCRdb stores just in-frame clones and leaves some out. This table holds 160,000 or so clones, more than 65% found once. Material: PBMCs. The receptor set was obtained from a woman aged 45-59 years in good health and CMV-seronegative.

The chain carries TRBV11-2 and TRBJ1-1, with 11 bases lining up with TRBD1. From germline, CDR1 is SGHAT and CDR2 FQNNGV. The CDR3 loop spans 15 amino acids. J lost 5 bases, V lost 5 bases, and 7 bases had no gene match. The CDR3 sequence: CASSPRTGGETEAFF. In DNA form, the CDR3 reads TGTGCCAGCAGCCCTAGGACAGGGGGCGAAACTGAAGCTTTCTTT. Filled out from reference TRBV11-2 and TRBJ1-1, the complete variable domain reads EAGVAQSPRYKIIEKRQSVAFWCNPISGHATLYWYQQILGQGPKLLIQFQNNGVVDDSQLPKDRFSAERLKGVDSTLKIQPAKLEDSAVYLCASSPRTGGETEAFFGQGTRLTVV.

This clone was seen a single time. The CDR3 loop reads CASSPLARGTGEGNEQFF. The CDR3 DNA reads TGTGCCAGCTCACCTCTTGCACGTGGGACAGGGGAGGGCAATGAGCAGTTCTTC. The genes are TRBV18 and TRBJ2-1, with 10 positions matching TRBD1. The V and J ends lost 3 bases and 6 bases, in that order; junction bases with no gene match: 14. The CDR3 length is 18 residues. The germline CDR1 and CDR2 sequences are KGHSH and LQKENI.

The chain carries TRBV4-3 and TRBJ1-6; D is perhaps TRBD1 (6 bases). CDR1 is LGHNA, CDR2 YSLEER, per germline. V was clipped by 0 bases and J by 7 bases, with 19 bases between them. The CDR3 totals 18 residues. The CDR3 here is CASSQDLARLGANSPLHF. CDR3 bases: TGCGCCAGCAGCCAAGATCTGGCCCGATTGGGGGCCAATTCACCCCTCCACTTT.

This chain links TRBV5-1 with TRBJ2-3; TRBD2 matches 10 bases. V lost 0 bases to trimming and J lost 0 bases; unmatched junction nucleotides: 7. The CDR3 sequence is 18 residues long. Germline V gives CDR1 SGHRS, CDR2 YFSETQ. CDR3 nucleotides: TGCGCCAGCAGCTTGGGGGGCTTTAGCGGGAGGAGCACAGATACGCAGTATTTT. Translating gives CASSLGGFSGRSTDTQYF.

J is TRBJ2-7 and V is TRBV29-1, with TRBD1 identical over 10 bases. Germline CDR1 and CDR2: SQVTM and ANQGSEA. This CDR3 is built from 15 residues. V gave up 6 bases and J gave up 4 bases; unmatched junction bases: 12. The CDR3, as DNA: TGCAGCGTAAGCGGGACAGGGGTCGGTGAGTACGAGCAGTACTTC. Translation: CSVSGTGVGEYEQYF.

The rearrangement links TRBV5-1 to TRBJ1-4, with D maybe TRBD1 (5 bases). The ends were cut back, 3 bases at V and 3 bases at J, with 9 bases in the middle. Germline V gives CDR1 SGHRS, CDR2 YFSETQ. This CDR3 region has 14 residues. The CDR3 DNA is TGCGCCAGCAGCTCGGCAGGGTCTAATGAAAAACTGTTTTTT. This translates into CASSSAGSNEKLFF.

V gene TRBV25-1 combines with J gene TRBJ2-1; the match to TRBD2 covers 13 bases. The trim removed 8 bases at V and 7 bases at J, leaving 8 bases unmatched. This CDR3 is built from 15 residues. CDR1 and CDR2 from the germline V gene are MGHDK and SYGVNS. The CDR3 sequence is CASGALAGGLNEQFF. CDR3 nucleotides: TGTGCCAGCGGGGCACTAGCGGGAGGGCTAAATGAGCAGTTCTTC.

This chain connects TRBV5-1 to TRBJ2-5; the match to TRBD2 covers 11 bases. The end of the DNA fits TRBJ2-7 better, so the J call may be wrong. CDR3 length equals 17 residues. Per germline, CDR1 SGHRS and CDR2 YFSETQ. This CDR3 is CASSLVAGGRDSYEQYF. CDR3 in DNA: TGCGCCAGCAGCTTGGTAGCGGGAGGGAGGGACAGCTACGAGCAGTACTTC.

This chain uses TRBV11-3 with TRBJ1-1; TRBD1 aligns across 11 bases. The ends lost 5 bases at V and 7 bases at J; junction bases unmatched: 3. Germline lookup yields CDR1 SGHNT and CDR2 YENEEA. This CDR3 is built from 13 residues. CDR3 loop: CASSGQGAGEAFF. The DNA of the CDR3 is TGTGCCAGCAGCGGACAGGGGGCTGGTGAAGCTTTCTTT.

The genes are TRBV19 and TRBJ1-5; possible D gene TRBD1, 5 bases. Germline V gives CDR1 LNHDA, CDR2 SQIVND (reference sequence). CDR3 length equals 14 residues. With 5 bases removed from V and 2 bases from J, the gap between germline ends came to 10 bases. In DNA, the CDR3 is TGTGCCAGTAGTGGAGGGACCCGCAATCAGCCCCAGCATTTT. It yields the protein CASSGGTRNQPQHF.

The gene calls are TRBV28 and TRBJ2-1, with a weak D call TRBD1 (5 bases). The CDR3 extends over 12 amino acids. Germline V CDR1 and CDR2: MDHEN, SYDVKM. The ends were cut back, 6 bases at V and 8 bases at J, with 11 bases in the middle. The CDR3 sequence: CASSPQGHEQFF. The CDR3 bases are TGTGCCAGCAGCCCGCAGGGCCATGAGCAGTTCTTC.

The rearrangement links TRBV2 to TRBJ2-3, with TRBD2 matching over 14 bases. The CDR3 runs 17 residues. CDR1 and CDR2 (germline): SNHLY, FYNNEI. With V trimmed by 6 bases and J by 2 bases, 7 bases remained unmatched. Here the CDR3 DNA reads TGTGCCAGCAGGAGAAGGGGACTAGCGGGGGACACAGATACGCAGTATTTT. Amino acids: CASRRRGLAGDTDTQYF.

The J gene is TRBJ2-7, the V gene TRBV7-2; TRBD1 aligns across 9 bases. Unmatched junction bases numbered 13, after V lost 5 bases and J lost 8 bases. Germline V gene lookup returns CDR1 SGHTA and CDR2 FQGNSA. The CDR3 loop spans 15 amino acids. DNA for the CDR3: TGTGCCAGCAGCCCTCTCGGGACAGGGTTCGTCAAGCAGTACTTC. It is translated as CASSPLGTGFVKQYF.

The gene calls are TRBV5-1 and TRBJ1-3, with D possibly being TRBD1 (5 bases). The V end lost 0 bases, the J end lost 2 bases, and 12 bases lay between the germline ends. Germline CDR1 is SGHRS and CDR2 is YFSETQ. The CDR3 is 16 residues long. The CDR3 reads CASSLAGRVAGNTIYF. Here the CDR3 DNA reads TGCGCCAGCAGCTTGGCCGGCAGGGTAGCTGGAAACACCATATATTTT.

The J gene is TRBJ2-1, the V gene TRBV6-5, with D unresolved. Trimming took 0 bases from V and 5 from J, leaving 8 bases between them. Germline V gene sequence: CDR1 MNHEY, CDR2 SVGAGI. The CDR3 is made up of 14 amino acids. CDR3 nucleotide sequence: TGTGCCAGCAGTTACTCTTGGCCGAACAATGAGCAGTTCTTC. Encoded protein: CASSYSWPNNEQFF.

This clone was detected once. Compared with germline, one end of the junction differs, possibly owing to a read error. The rearrangement links TRBV2 to TRBJ2-7, with TRBD1 matching 9 bases. CDR1 is SNHLY and CDR2 is FYNNEI in the germline V gene. The CDR3 runs to 15 residues. This CDR3 reads CASSEYRGLSYKQYF. CDR3 DNA sequence: TGTGCCAGCAGTGAATACAGGGGGCTTTCCTACAAGCAGTACTTC.

The CDR3 spells CASRSPGQGLEQYF. CDR3 nucleotide sequence: TGTGCCAGCAGATCTCCGGGACAGGGTCTCGAGCAGTACTTC. The gene calls are TRBV11-2 and TRBJ2-7, with 9 nucleotides matching TRBD1. Trimming at V came to 6 bases and at J to 6 bases, leaving 9 bases not matched to a gene. The CDR3 consists of 14 residues. Germline values: CDR1 SGHAT, CDR2 FQNNGV. Using reference TRBV11-2 and TRBJ2-7 for the parts outside the CDR3, the full variable domain is EAGVAQSPRYKIIEKRQSVAFWCNPISGHATLYWYQQILGQGPKLLIQFQNNGVVDDSQLPKDRFSAERLKGVDSTLKIQPAKLEDSAVYLCASRSPGQGLEQYFGPGTRLTVT.

V and J are TRBV7-6 and TRBJ2-1; 13 bases are shared with TRBD2. Germline assignment: CDR1 SGHVS and CDR2 FNYEAQ. The V and J ends lost 5 bases and 4 bases, in that order; junction bases with no gene match: 5. The CDR3 has 16 residues. CDR3 DNA: TGTGCCAGCAGCCTGGGGACTAGCGGGGTATACAATGAGCAGTTCTTC. It yields the protein CASSLGTSGVYNEQFF.

The genes are TRBV28 and TRBJ1-2; D perhaps matches TRBD1 (6 bases). Trimming cost V 5 bases and J 8 bases, with 12 bases left between them. The CDR3 is made up of 12 amino acids. The germline gives CDR1 MDHEN, CDR2 SYDVKM. The CDR3 bases are TGTGCCAGCAGTCAGGGGTTGCGGGGCTACACCTTC. It is translated as CASSQGLRGYTF.

The chain combines TRBV5-4 with TRBJ2-1; 12 bases are a match to TRBD2. The CDR3 is 15 residues long. V was pared by 4 bases and J by 2 bases, with 1 base of the junction left unmatched. Per the germline V gene, CDR1 is SGHNT and CDR2 is YYREEE (reference sequence). The CDR3 nucleotides are TGTGCCAGCAGCCTAGCGGGGGGGACCTACAATGAGCAGTTCTTC. Its translation: CASSLAGGTYNEQFF. Drawing the rest from reference TRBV5-4 and TRBJ2-1, the complete variable domain is ETGVTQSPTHLIKTRGQQVTLRCSSQSGHNTVSWYQQALGQGPQFIFQYYREEENGRGNFPPRFSGLQFPNYSSELNVNALELDDSALYLCASSLAGGTYNEQFFGPGTRLTVL.

This chain links TRBV5-1 with TRBJ2-5; 8 bases are shared with TRBD2. The CDR3 consists of 16 residues. CDR1 and CDR2 (germline): SGHRS, YFSETQ. J gave up 4 bases and V 0 bases, and 8 bases lay outside the gene matches. CDR3 sequence reads: CASSLVGSGVGETQYF. The CDR3 DNA reads as TGCGCCAGCAGCTTGGTGGGTAGCGGGGTAGGAGAGACCCAGTACTTC.

The chain carries TRBV5-4 and TRBJ1-2, with a tentative D call TRBD1 (5 bases). The V gene lost 0 bases and the J gene lost 6 bases, with 15 bases spanning the gap. Germline CDR1 SGHNT, CDR2 YYREEE (reference sequence). The CDR3 totals 15 residues. The CDR3 reads CASSLAPGRVDGYTF. CDR3 in DNA: TGTGCCAGCAGCTTGGCCCCGGGCAGGGTGGATGGCTACACCTTC.

J is TRBJ2-1 and V is TRBV29-1; D gene ambiguous. The V gene lost 4 bases and the J gene lost 7 bases, with 14 bases spanning the gap. Looked up from germline, CDR1 is SQVTM and CDR2 is ANQGSEA. The CDR3 sequence is 13 residues long. This chain's CDR3 is CSVGAQFLNEQFF. The CDR3 DNA follows: TGCAGCGTTGGGGCCCAATTCCTTAATGAGCAGTTCTTC.

The chain joins TRBV28 to TRBJ1-1; D unresolved. Germline CDR1 MDHEN, CDR2 SYDVKM. CDR3 size: 14 residues. V was pared by 1 base and J by 4 bases, with 10 bases between. The CDR3, as DNA: TGTGCCAGCAGTTTATCGGGGTGGAGCACTGAAGCTTTCTTT. It yields the protein CASSLSGWSTEAFF.

CDR3 sequence reads: CASSPPTGVTTREQYF. The DNA of the CDR3 is TGTGCCAGCAGTCCCCCGACAGGGGTAACGACTAGAGAGCAGTACTTC. The V call is TRBV27, the J call TRBJ2-7; 8 bases are shared with TRBD1. The junction had 16 bases not matched to a gene; V was cut back by 5 bases and J by 7 bases. The CDR3 has 16 residues. Germline V gene lookup returns CDR1 MNHEY and CDR2 SMNVEV (reference sequence).

This clone came up once. The chain has TRBV5-4 and TRBJ2-3; D is perhaps TRBD2 (5 bases). CDR1 SGHNT and CDR2 YYREEE come from the germline V gene (reference sequence). The CDR3 loop spans 13 amino acids. Between the trimmed V and J ends, which lost 4 bases and 1 base, there was a span of 7 bases. Here the CDR3 DNA reads TGTGCCAGCAGCAGGACTGGCACAGATACGCAGTATTTT. It yields the protein CASSRTGTDTQYF.

Of note for this clone: An end of the junction differs from the germline gene, which may be a read error. The genes are TRBV7-2 and TRBJ2-4; D not resolved. In germline, CDR1 is SGHTA, CDR2 FQGNSA. The CDR3 is 19 amino acids. The CDR3 sequence is CASSSTLRLGDQAKNSQYF. As DNA, the CDR3 is TGTGCCAGCAGCTCCACTCTCCGTCTTGGCGATCAAGCCAAAAACAGTCAGTACTTC.

The chain links TRBV10-1 to TRBJ1-5; 11 positions agree with TRBD1. Trimming at V came to 4 bases and at J to 2 bases, leaving 10 bases not matched to a gene. Germline V gene data show CDR1 as WNHNN and CDR2 as SYGVQD (reference sequence). This CDR3 is 18 amino acids long. The CDR3 reads CASSGRTGGDNGNQPQHF. CDR3 coding DNA: TGCGCCAGCAGTGGACGGACAGGGGGCGATAACGGCAATCAGCCCCAGCATTTT.

The chain is built from TRBV7-7 and TRBJ2-3; 8 nucleotides line up with TRBD1. CDR1 is SSHAT, CDR2 FNYEAQ, per germline (reference sequence). With 5 bases clipped from V and 4 bases from J, the junction kept 5 bases outside the gene matches. The CDR3 covers 14 residues. CDR3 sequence: CASSRTGTADTQYF. In nucleotides, the CDR3 is TGTGCCAGCAGCCGGACAGGGACGGCAGATACGCAGTATTTT.

J is TRBJ2-5 and V is TRBV10-3, with D perhaps TRBD1 (6 bases). Trimming removed 6 bases from V and 2 bases from J, with 19 bases in between. This CDR3 has 16 amino acids. CDR1 and CDR2 from the germline V gene are ENHRY and SYGVKD. The CDR3, as DNA: TGTGCCATCAGCCTAACACAGGGATGGGAGCAAGAGACCCAGTACTTC. The encoded protein is CAISLTQGWEQETQYF.